This passage covers 22 T cell receptor beta chains from one sample sequenced in a study of T cell responses to AZD1222 COVID-19 vaccine (dated by TCRdb to about 2021). Libraries were constructed by the immunoSEQ multiplex PCR assay. In TCRdb, the immuneACCESS table is reduced to in-frame sequences with V and J assigned. These tables do not hold every clone; where another copy was compared, an unresolved V gene accounts for under half, and the others remain unexplained. The sample profile shows approximately 120,000 clones; around 93% of them were found once. The leading ten clones occupy 6% to 8% of the sample. The sample's time point label is to be understood as: baseline before first vaccination. Sequenced here: peripheral blood, sampled on day 0 of AZD1222 vaccination. These receptors came from an adult in good health.

In its sample, this clone was seen once. The rearrangement uses TRBV27 and TRBJ1-5, with D perhaps matching TRBD1 (5 bases). CDR1 and CDR2 (germline): MNHEY, SMNVEV (reference sequence). The V gene lost 2 bases and the J gene lost 3 bases, with 8 bases spanning the gap. This CDR3 contains 14 residues. The CDR3 reads CASSLKGANQPQHF. The CDR3 bases are TGTGCCAGCAGTTTAAAAGGGGCCAATCAGCCCCAGCATTTT.

The rearrangement joins TRBV2 to TRBJ1-5; weak D call: TRBD1 (5 bases). Trimming pared 7 bases from V and 7 bases from J, leaving 11 bases between. CDR3 size: 12 residues. Germline V gene data show CDR1 as SNHLY and CDR2 as FYNNEI. This chain's CDR3 is CASTKGQQPQHF. The CDR3, as DNA: TGTGCCAGCACAAAGGGGCAGCAGCCCCAGCATTTT.

Only a few counts were recorded for this clone. This chain uses TRBV11-2 with TRBJ1-3; perhaps TRBD1 as D (5 bases). V was pared by 0 bases and J by 7 bases, with 13 bases between. The CDR3 spans 15 residues. Germline values: CDR1 SGHAT, CDR2 FQNNGV. Written as DNA, the CDR3 is TGTGCCAGCAGCTTAGAGTCAGGGTTCAGGAACACCATATATTTT. Its protein is CASSLESGFRNTIYF.

This chain connects TRBV12-5 to TRBJ2-7; no reliable D call. In germline, CDR1 is LGHNT, CDR2 FRNRAP. CDR3 length: 15 residues. The V gene lost 2 bases and the J gene lost 2 bases, with 13 bases spanning the gap. CDR3 loop: CASGLTSLSPYEQYF. CDR3 DNA: TGTGCTAGTGGTTTGACCTCTCTGAGTCCCTACGAGCAGTACTTC.

The chain uses TRBV4-2 and TRBJ1-5, with 10 bases identical to TRBD1. The CDR3 loop spans 18 amino acids. CDR1 and CDR2 from the germline V gene are LGHNA and YNFKEQ. After removal of 1 base from V and 6 bases from J, the junction contained 12 bases not matched to a gene. The CDR3 DNA sequence: TGTGCCAGCAGCCAAGGGGGCGGGACAGGGGAGCTTGGTCAGCCCCAGCATTTT. Its protein is CASSQGGGTGELGQPQHF.

V usage is TRBV27 and J usage is TRBJ1-5, with D hard to call. Trimming cost V 5 bases and J 0 bases, with 11 bases left between them. CDR1 is MNHEY and CDR2 is SMNVEV in the germline V gene (reference sequence). This CDR3 comprises 15 residues. The CDR3 DNA reads TGTGCCAGCAGTCTTCAGAGTTATAGCAATCAGCCCCAGCATTTT. As protein: CASSLQSYSNQPQHF.

This clone appeared once. The chain has TRBV10-3 and TRBJ2-3, with 9 bases lining up with TRBD2. Germline trimming cut 0 bases from V and 1 base from J; bases unmatched to any gene: 2. The CDR3 consists of 16 residues. Germline assignment: CDR1 ENHRY and CDR2 SYGVKD. CDR3 amino acids: CAISESTSGGTDTQYF. DNA for the CDR3: TGTGCCATCAGTGAGTCGACTAGCGGAGGCACAGATACGCAGTATTTT.

V usage is TRBV18 and J usage is TRBJ1-5; perhaps TRBD1 as D (5 bases). The CDR3 loop spans 17 amino acids. The germline V gene encodes CDR1 KGHSH and CDR2 LQKENI. Trimming shortened V by 3 bases and J by 10 bases, and 25 bases separated the two germline ends. The CDR3 coding sequence is TGTGCCAGCTCACCCCAACGCGAGACAGCGGGGATCGTCCCCCAGCATTTT. Translation gives CASSPQRETAGIVPQHF.

J is TRBJ2-5 and V is TRBV5-1; TRBD1 matches 7 bases. The CDR3 contains 15 residues. Germline V gene sequence: CDR1 SGHRS, CDR2 YFSETQ. V shed 4 bases, J shed 3 bases, and the junction held 9 bases outside the gene matches. CDR3 coding DNA: TGCGCCAGCAGCATTACCGGGACAGAAGAAGAGACCCAGTACTTC. Translated, it gives CASSITGTEEETQYF.

The chain uses TRBV24-1 and TRBJ2-1, with a weak D call TRBD2 (5 bases). CDR3 size: 13 residues. V was pared by 1 base and J by 9 bases, with 9 bases between. The germline CDR1 and CDR2 sequences are KGHDR and SFDVKD. For the CDR3, the DNA is TGTGCCACCAGTGATTTCGGGCTAGCTGAGCAGTTCTTC. This encodes CATSDFGLAEQFF.

V is TRBV3-1 (or the pseudogene TRBV3-2) and J is TRBJ1-2; 9 bases fit TRBD1. The trim removed 5 bases at V and 4 bases at J, leaving 8 bases unmatched. The CDR3 sequence is 15 residues long. Germline V gene sequence: CDR1 LGHDT, CDR2 YNNKEL (reference sequence). CDR3 sequence: CASSEPTGGGYGYTF. The CDR3 DNA reads as TGTGCCAGCAGCGAACCTACAGGGGGCGGCTATGGCTACACCTTC.

This chain connects TRBV4-3 to TRBJ2-1, with 8 bases identical to TRBD2. CDR3 length: 16 residues. J was trimmed by 2 bases and V by 0 bases; bases with no gene match: 3. Germline assignment: CDR1 LGHNA and CDR2 YSLEER. CDR3 protein: CASSQDFGGAYNEQFF. The CDR3 coding sequence is TGCGCCAGCAGCCAAGATTTCGGGGGGGCCTACAATGAGCAGTTCTTC.

V and J are TRBV5-1 and TRBJ2-1, with 8 bases fitting TRBD2. Looked up from germline, CDR1 is SGHRS and CDR2 is YFSETQ. The CDR3 consists of 14 residues. J was trimmed by 7 bases and V by 2 bases; bases with no gene match: 5. This CDR3 reads CASSFGLAGNEQFF. The CDR3 DNA follows: TGCGCCAGCAGCTTCGGACTAGCAGGTAATGAGCAGTTCTTC.

The V gene is TRBV7-2, the J gene TRBJ2-5; the D gene is possibly TRBD1 (5 bases). The germline V and J ends were trimmed by 1 base and 3 bases, with 6 bases remaining between them. The CDR3 is 13 amino acids. Germline CDR1 SGHTA, CDR2 FQGNSA. This CDR3 is CASSLVREETQYF. The CDR3 region has the DNA TGTGCCAGCAGCTTAGTCAGGGAAGAGACCCAGTACTTC.

A single count supports this clone. V and J are TRBV30 and TRBJ1-4; D gene unclear. CDR1 is GTSNPN and CDR2 is SVGIG in the germline V gene (reference sequence). This CDR3 region has 11 residues. The V end was cut by 1 base, the J end by 13 bases, with 10 bases between. The CDR3 reads CAWSDWMGLFF. CDR3 DNA sequence: TGTGCCTGGAGTGACTGGATGGGACTGTTTTTT. Looking up the rest from reference TRBV30 and TRBJ1-4 gives the full variable domain: SQTIHQWPATLVQPVGSPLSLECTVEGTSNPNLYWYRQAAGRGLQLLFYSVGIGQISSEVPQNLSASRPQDRQFILSSKKLLLSDSGFYLCAWSDWMGLFFGSGTQLSVL.

The chain is built from TRBV18 and TRBJ1-5; D may be TRBD1 (6 bases). The CDR3 length is 14 residues. The V gene's germline CDR1 is KGHSH and CDR2 LQKENI. Trimming took off 3 bases at V and 2 bases at J, with 8 bases between the two ends. The CDR3 protein is CASSPDSRNQPQHF. CDR3 nucleotides: TGTGCCAGCTCACCGGACAGTCGCAATCAGCCCCAGCATTTT.

The rearrangement joins TRBV29-1 to TRBJ2-1; 9 bases fit TRBD1. J was trimmed by 3 bases and V by 1 base; bases with no gene match: 10. There are 17 residues in the CDR3. In germline, CDR1 is SQVTM, CDR2 ANQGSEA. CDR3 loop: CSVEGTGDPGDYNEQFF. The CDR3 DNA follows: TGCAGCGTTGAAGGGACAGGGGACCCCGGGGACTACAATGAGCAGTTCTTC.

The genes are TRBV10-3 and TRBJ2-3; TRBD2 matches 13 bases. V shed 10 bases and J 3 bases; nucleotides not matched to a gene: 10. Germline assignment: CDR1 ENHRY and CDR2 SYGVKD. CDR3 length equals 16 residues. In DNA, the CDR3 is TGTGCCACCGCGGGACTAGCGGGACCAGGGACAGATACGCAGTATTTT. Its translation: CATAGLAGPGTDTQYF.

This chain uses TRBV7-8 with TRBJ1-5; D gene unclear. The CDR3 loop spans 13 amino acids. In germline, CDR1 is SGHVS, CDR2 FQNEAQ. With 3 bases removed from V and 3 bases from J, the gap between germline ends came to 6 bases. CDR3: CASSLRDNQPQHF. The CDR3 DNA is TGTGCCAGCAGCTTGCGGGACAATCAGCCCCAGCATTTT.

The rearrangement links TRBV6-5 to TRBJ1-1; tentative D call: TRBD1 (5 bases). The CDR3 contains 12 residues. Germline V gene sequence: CDR1 MNHEY, CDR2 SVGAGI. Trimming cost V 7 bases and J 7 bases, with 13 bases left between them. In nucleotides, the CDR3 is TGTGCCAGCACCCAGGGACGGAGTGAAGCTTTCTTT. Its protein is CASTQGRSEAFF.

The chain employs TRBV4-1 and TRBJ1-1, with 9 bases identical to TRBD1. Germline assignment: CDR1 MGHRA and CDR2 YSYEKL. V shed 1 base, J shed 10 bases, and the junction held 13 bases outside the gene matches. This CDR3 has 16 residues. The CDR3 region has the DNA TGCGCCAGCAGCCAAGCCAGAGACAGGGGGTTAATTGGAGCTTTCTTT. The encoded protein is CASSQARDRGLIGAFF.

The chain employs TRBV15 and TRBJ1-1; no definite D call. This CDR3 is 13 amino acids long. Trimming took off 5 bases at V and 0 bases at J, with 7 bases between the two ends. Germline V gene data show CDR1 as LNHNV and CDR2 as YYDKDF (reference sequence). This CDR3 reads CATSFSVNTEAFF. CDR3 sequence (DNA): TGTGCCACCAGCTTCTCAGTGAACACTGAAGCTTTCTTT.